Following are 20 T cell receptor beta chains from one sample sequenced in a study of T cells in localized non-small cell lung cancer. Sequencing was performed with immunoSEQ multiplex PCR; in TCRdb, only in-frame clones are kept and a portion is missing. The table includes some 1,500 clones, 24% detected once. Sequenced material: lung tumor tissue, taken before any cancer treatment. The receptor source for this set is a woman between 35 and 70 years old with stage III lung adenocarcinoma.

This clone is large (0.1 to 1%) in the sample. This CDR3 reads CASRPRTSGYEQYF. The CDR3 bases are TGTGCCAGCAGGCCCCGGACTAGCGGTTACGAGCAGTACTTC. The chain joins TRBV6-8 to TRBJ2-7; 10 bases map to TRBD2. CDR3 length: 14 amino acids. Germline CDR1 is MNHGY and CDR2 is SAAAGT. J gave up 4 bases and V 6 bases, and 6 bases lay outside the gene matches.

The genes are TRBV12-5 and TRBJ2-1; TRBD2 is a possible D gene (6 bases). CDR1 is LGHNT and CDR2 is FRNRAP in the germline V gene. Deletions cut 3 bases from V and 0 bases from J, with 15 bases between. The CDR3 totals 17 residues. CDR3 amino acids: CASGLHVAVGSYNEQFF. For the CDR3, the DNA is TGTGCTAGTGGTTTACACGTAGCGGTTGGCTCCTACAATGAGCAGTTCTTC.

This clone came up a few times. The genes are TRBV6-8 and TRBJ2-3; 13 nucleotides match TRBD2. Germline loops: CDR1 MNHGY, CDR2 SAAAGT. V lost 5 bases to trimming and J lost 6 bases; unmatched junction nucleotides: 8. The CDR3 length is 16 residues. The CDR3, as DNA: TGTGCCAGCAGTGTTGAGACTAGCGGGGGGTACGATACGCAGTATTTT. Its protein is CASSVETSGGYDTQYF.

The chain links TRBV19 to TRBJ1-1; TRBD1 agrees at 7 bases. Germline lookup yields CDR1 LNHDA and CDR2 SQIVND (reference sequence). Losses at the gene ends were 1 base for V and 2 bases for J; bases not matched to a gene: 4. This CDR3 is 15 amino acids long. The CDR3 loop reads CASSIGGQINTEAFF. The CDR3 coding sequence is TGTGCCAGTAGTATAGGGGGACAGATAAACACTGAAGCTTTCTTT. The full variable domain, in which reference TRBV19 and TRBJ1-1 provide the parts outside the CDR3, is DGGITQSPKYLFRKEGQNVTLSCEQNLNHDAMYWYRQDPGQGLRLIYYSQIVNDFQKGDIAEGYSVSREKKESFPLTVTSAQKNPTAFYLCASSIGGQINTEAFFGQGTRLTVV.

The sample holds a few counts of this clone. V and J are TRBV18 and TRBJ2-1; 8 nucleotides agree with TRBD2. V lost 0 bases and J lost 2; bases outside the gene matches: 6. The CDR3 spans 17 residues. Germline V gene data show CDR1 as KGHSH and CDR2 as LQKENI. DNA of the CDR3: TGTGCCAGCTCACCACCGGGCGGGAGGACTACCTACAATGAGCAGTTCTTC. It yields the protein CASSPPGGRTTYNEQFF.

This clone was counted between two and nine times. The V and J genes are TRBV11-3 and TRBJ2-7; 9 bases fit TRBD2. V was pared by 5 bases and J by 6 bases, with 8 bases of the junction left unmatched. Germline CDR1 reads SGHNT; CDR2 reads YENEEA. The CDR3 is made up of 14 amino acids. CDR3 sequence (DNA): TGTGCCAGCAGCGCCTTCGCGGGAGGGAGCGAGCAGTACTTC. Translation: CASSAFAGGSEQYF.

By its share, this clone is medium-sized. Here the CDR3 reads CASSPGGLAGNEQYF. The CDR3 DNA sequence: TGTGCCAGCAGTCCCGGGGGACTAGCGGGAAACGAGCAGTACTTC. V usage is TRBV9 and J usage is TRBJ2-7; 13 bases match TRBD2. Losses at the gene ends were 5 bases for V and 5 bases for J; bases not matched to a gene: 7. The CDR3 is 15 amino acids. Per germline, CDR1 SGDLS and CDR2 YYNGEE.

This chain uses TRBV19 with TRBJ1-2; a possible D gene is TRBD1 (5 bases). The CDR3 is made up of 14 amino acids. Trimming stripped 6 bases from V and 4 bases from J, with 15 bases between. Germline V gene data show CDR1 as LNHDA and CDR2 as SQIVND (reference sequence). The chain's CDR3 is CASRRSQGLYGYTF. The CDR3 DNA sequence: TGTGCCAGTAGAAGGTCCCAGGGTCTCTATGGCTACACCTTC. Full variable domain (rest looked up from reference TRBV19 and TRBJ1-2): DGGITQSPKYLFRKEGQNVTLSCEQNLNHDAMYWYRQDPGQGLRLIYYSQIVNDFQKGDIAEGYSVSREKKESFPLTVTSAQKNPTAFYLCASRRSQGLYGYTFGSGTRLTVV.

This chain links TRBV19 with TRBJ2-2; D gene unclear. The CDR3 totals 12 residues. Germline CDR1 is LNHDA and CDR2 is SQIVND (reference sequence). The germline V and J ends were trimmed by 5 bases and 6 bases, with 7 bases remaining between them. The CDR3 sequence is CASSGVSGELFF. The CDR3 DNA follows: TGTGCCAGTAGTGGGGTCTCCGGGGAGCTGTTTTTT.

The rearrangement uses TRBV9 and TRBJ2-7, with 10 bases lining up with TRBD1. Trimming cost V 0 bases and J 4 bases; bases outside gene matches: 10. The CDR3 runs 17 residues. In germline, CDR1 is SGDLS, CDR2 YYNGEE. CDR3 protein: CASSVGLTLGQGYEQYF. CDR3 sequence (DNA): TGTGCCAGCAGCGTAGGCTTAACGTTGGGACAGGGGTACGAGCAGTACTTC.

The rearrangement uses TRBV10-2 and TRBJ1-6; 7 nucleotides agree with TRBD1. The CDR3 contains 15 residues. Looked up from germline, CDR1 is WSHSY and CDR2 is SAAADI. Germline trimming cut 4 bases from V and 10 bases from J; bases unmatched to any gene: 10. The CDR3 reads CASSGAGRGESPLHF. The CDR3 DNA is TGCGCCAGCAGTGGAGCGGGCAGGGGGGAATCACCCCTCCACTTT.

The chain recombines TRBV29-1 with TRBJ2-7; 10 positions match TRBD2. The CDR3 runs 14 residues. The junction had 4 bases not matched to a gene; V was cut back by 3 bases and J by 2 bases. In germline, CDR1 is SQVTM, CDR2 ANQGSEA. The CDR3 nucleotides are TGCAGCGTTGACGGGACTAGCGATCCCTACGAGCAGTACTTC. This encodes CSVDGTSDPYEQYF.

The CDR3 coding sequence is TGTGCCAGCAGCGTCCAGACCACCGGGGAGCTGTTTTTT. It encodes CASSVQTTGELFF. The chain employs TRBV9 and TRBJ2-2; D gene ambiguous. Germline CDR1 and CDR2: SGDLS and YYNGEE. The CDR3 contains 13 residues. With 2 bases removed from V and 4 bases from J, the gap between germline ends came to 6 bases.

This clone is labeled large. The chain recombines TRBV6-8 with TRBJ2-5; the match to TRBD1 covers 7 bases. The CDR3 extends over 14 amino acids. Germline CDR1 reads MNHGY; CDR2 reads SAAAGT. After removal of 4 bases from V and 2 bases from J, the junction contained 4 bases not matched to a gene. CDR3 loop: CASSSSGQQETQYF. The CDR3 region has the DNA TGTGCCAGCAGTTCGTCGGGACAGCAAGAGACCCAGTACTTC.

The chain joins TRBV29-1 to TRBJ2-6; D not certain. The V gene's germline CDR1 is SQVTM and CDR2 ANQGSEA. The CDR3 consists of 13 residues. V was clipped by 4 bases and J by 3 bases, with 7 bases between them. Written as DNA, the CDR3 is TGCAGCGTTGTCACGGGTGGGGCCAACGTCCTGACTTTC. The encoded protein is CSVVTGGANVLTF.

This chain joins TRBV7-7 and TRBJ2-1; 10 bases are a match to TRBD2. Losses at the gene ends were 6 bases for V and 9 bases for J; bases not matched to a gene: 14. CDR3 length: 16 amino acids. From germline, CDR1 is SSHAT and CDR2 FNYEAQ (reference sequence). DNA of the CDR3: TGTGCCAGCAGTCAATTAGCGGGAGGAAGGGGCATTGAGCAGTTCTTC. Amino acids: CASSQLAGGRGIEQFF.

The chain carries TRBV11-3 and TRBJ2-4; D not resolved. The CDR3 is made up of 15 amino acids. V lost 8 bases to trimming and J lost 2 bases, with 16 bases between them. The germline V gene has CDR1 SGHNT and CDR2 YENEEA. The CDR3 nucleotides read TGTGCCAGCTGCACCTCAGGCCAGACCAAAAACATTCAGTACTTC. This codes for CASCTSGQTKNIQYF.

This sequence joins TRBV25-1 and TRBJ1-4, with D perhaps TRBD1 (6 bases). CDR1 and CDR2 from the germline V gene are MGHDK and SYGVNS. Trimming removed 5 bases from V and 8 bases from J, with 12 bases in between. The CDR3 extends over 13 amino acids. CDR3 loop: CASSPPGQEKLFF. The CDR3 DNA reads as TGTGCCAGCAGTCCCCCGGGACAAGAAAAACTGTTTTTT.

This clone was counted only a few times. V is TRBV9 and J is TRBJ1-3; D call uncertain. The CDR3 has 13 amino acids. The V end was cut by 4 bases, the J end by 4 bases, with 9 bases between. From germline, CDR1 is SGDLS and CDR2 YYNGEE. The CDR3 DNA follows: TGTGCCAGCAGCACCGCCCAGGGAAACACCATATATTTT. Encoded protein: CASSTAQGNTIYF.

This clone rates as large (0.1 to 1%). The chain recombines TRBV6-8 with TRBJ1-5; D possibly corresponds to TRBD1 (6 bases). Trimming shortened V by 5 bases and J by 1 base, and 12 bases separated the two germline ends. CDR1 is MNHGY and CDR2 is SAAAGT in the germline V gene. CDR3 length: 15 amino acids. CDR3 DNA sequence: TGTGCCAGCAGTGAGGGGGTTGGAAGCAATCAGCCCCAGCATTTT. Translated: CASSEGVGSNQPQHF.